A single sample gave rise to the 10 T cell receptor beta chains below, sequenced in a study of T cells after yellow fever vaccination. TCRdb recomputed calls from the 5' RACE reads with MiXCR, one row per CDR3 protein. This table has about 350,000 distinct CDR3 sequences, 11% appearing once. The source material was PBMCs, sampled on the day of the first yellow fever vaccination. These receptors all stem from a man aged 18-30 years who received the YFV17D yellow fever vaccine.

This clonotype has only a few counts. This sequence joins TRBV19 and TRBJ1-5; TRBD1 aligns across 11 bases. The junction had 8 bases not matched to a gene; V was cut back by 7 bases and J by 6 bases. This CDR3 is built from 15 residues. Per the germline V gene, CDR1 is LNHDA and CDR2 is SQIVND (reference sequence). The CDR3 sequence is CASTTGTGGFQPQHF. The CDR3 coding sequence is TGTGCCAGTACCACGGGGACAGGGGGTTTTCAGCCCCAGCATTTT.

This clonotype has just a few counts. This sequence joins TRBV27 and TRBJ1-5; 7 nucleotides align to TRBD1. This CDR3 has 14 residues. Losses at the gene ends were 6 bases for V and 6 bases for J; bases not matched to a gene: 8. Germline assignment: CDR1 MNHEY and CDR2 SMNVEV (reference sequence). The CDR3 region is CASSLDREGQPQHF. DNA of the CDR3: TGTGCCAGCAGCCTAGACAGGGAAGGTCAGCCCCAGCATTTT.

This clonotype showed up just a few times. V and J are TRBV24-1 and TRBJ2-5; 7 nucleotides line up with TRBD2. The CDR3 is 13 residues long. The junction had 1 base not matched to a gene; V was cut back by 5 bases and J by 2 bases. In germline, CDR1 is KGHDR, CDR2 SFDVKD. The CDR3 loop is CATSGLAQETQYF. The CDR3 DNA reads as TGTGCCACCAGTGGACTAGCTCAAGAGACCCAGTACTTC.

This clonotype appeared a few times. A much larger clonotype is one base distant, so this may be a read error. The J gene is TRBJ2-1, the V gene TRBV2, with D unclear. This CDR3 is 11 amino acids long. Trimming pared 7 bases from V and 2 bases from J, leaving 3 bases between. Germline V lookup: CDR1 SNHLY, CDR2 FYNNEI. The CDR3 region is CASTPYNEQFF. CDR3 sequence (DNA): TGTGCCAGCACCCCCTACAATGAGCAGTTCTTC.

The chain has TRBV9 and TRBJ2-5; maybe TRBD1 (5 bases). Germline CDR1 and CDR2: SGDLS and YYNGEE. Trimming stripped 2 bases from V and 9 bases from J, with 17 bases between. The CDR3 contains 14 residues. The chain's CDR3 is CASSVGSGIGSQYF. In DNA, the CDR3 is TGTGCCAGCAGCGTGGGCTCAGGGATTGGGTCCCAGTACTTC.

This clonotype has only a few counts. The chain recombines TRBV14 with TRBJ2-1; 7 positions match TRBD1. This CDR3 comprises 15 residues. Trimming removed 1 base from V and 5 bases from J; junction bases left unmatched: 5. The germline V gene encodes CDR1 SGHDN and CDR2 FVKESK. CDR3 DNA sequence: TGTGCCAGCAGCCAAGCTACAGGGGCGCACAATGAGCAGTTCTTC. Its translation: CASSQATGAHNEQFF.

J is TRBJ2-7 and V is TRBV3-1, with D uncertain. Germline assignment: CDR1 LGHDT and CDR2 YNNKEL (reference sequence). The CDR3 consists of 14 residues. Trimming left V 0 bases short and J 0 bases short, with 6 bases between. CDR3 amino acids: CASSQDVSSYEQYF. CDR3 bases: TGTGCCAGCAGCCAAGACGTAAGCTCCTACGAGCAGTACTTC.

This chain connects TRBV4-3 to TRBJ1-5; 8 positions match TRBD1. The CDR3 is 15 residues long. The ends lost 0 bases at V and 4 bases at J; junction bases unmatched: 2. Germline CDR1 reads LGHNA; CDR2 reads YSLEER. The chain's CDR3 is CASSQETGDNQPQHF. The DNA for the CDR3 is TGCGCCAGCAGCCAAGAGACAGGGGATAATCAGCCCCAGCATTTT.

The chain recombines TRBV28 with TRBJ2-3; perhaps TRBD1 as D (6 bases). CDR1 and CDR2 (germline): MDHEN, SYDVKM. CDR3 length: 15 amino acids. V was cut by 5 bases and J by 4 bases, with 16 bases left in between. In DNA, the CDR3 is TGTGCCAGCAGTAATATACAGGGTGTTTCAGATACGCAGTATTTT. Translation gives CASSNIQGVSDTQYF.

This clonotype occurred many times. For the CDR3, the DNA is TGTGCCAGCAGCTCCCAGACTAGCAGCACAGATACGCAGTATTTT. Its translation is CASSSQTSSTDTQYF. V is TRBV7-9 and J is TRBJ2-3; 7 bases are shared with TRBD2. The CDR3 is 15 residues long. V shed 4 bases and J 0 bases; nucleotides not matched to a gene: 4. From germline, CDR1 is SEHNR and CDR2 FQNEAQ (reference sequence).